Each of the 6 T cell receptor beta chains below was sequenced from the same sample in a study of T cell responses to AZD1222 COVID-19 vaccine (dated by TCRdb to the early 2020s). The library was obtained by the immunoSEQ multiplex PCR assay. The source is immuneACCESS, and TCRdb retained only in-frame sequences with V and J called. Part of the clones is not carried over; for the studies checked, unresolved V genes explain less than half of this, and the remainder is unexplained. A total of under 150,000 clones appear in this sample, roughly 87% of them only once. The ten largest make up around a tenth of the sample. The time point label of this sample denotes: about 28 days (+/-7) after the second vaccine dose. The sample consisted of peripheral blood, taken 28 days after the second AZD1222 dose. These receptors were taken from an adult who received the AZD1222 COVID-19 vaccine.

CDR3 DNA sequence: TGTGCCAGTAGTATGGAGACCGGGACTGTTGGGTACGAGCAGTACTTC. Its protein product is CASSMETGTVGYEQYF. The V gene is TRBV19, the J gene TRBJ2-7; the D gene is possibly TRBD2 (6 bases). The V and J ends lost 3 bases and 4 bases respectively, with 19 bases between them. Germline values: CDR1 LNHDA, CDR2 SQIVND (reference sequence). The CDR3 is 16 residues long.

V is TRBV3-1 (or the pseudogene TRBV3-2) and J is TRBJ2-1; 12 nucleotides agree with TRBD2. Germline CDR1 and CDR2: LGHDT and YNNKEL (reference sequence). Unmatched junction bases numbered 5, after V lost 4 bases and J lost 7 bases. The CDR3 has 15 amino acids. The CDR3 DNA sequence: TGTGCCAGCAGCCTACTAGCGGGAGGCTATAATGAGCAGTTCTTC. Its protein is CASSLLAGGYNEQFF.

This chain links TRBV15 with TRBJ1-1, with 10 nucleotides matching TRBD1. Germline lookup yields CDR1 LNHNV and CDR2 YYDKDF (reference sequence). The CDR3 runs 18 residues. Germline trimming cut 1 base from V and 0 bases from J; bases unmatched to any gene: 8. CDR3 region: CATSRGQGAGTMNTEAFF. Here the CDR3 DNA reads TGTGCCACCAGCAGAGGACAGGGGGCGGGAACGATGAACACTGAAGCTTTCTTT.

This clone was found a few times. This rearrangement joins TRBV4-3 to TRBJ2-3; TRBD2 might be the D (6 bases). The CDR3 runs to 13 residues. Trimming took 0 bases from V and 9 from J, leaving 10 bases between them. Looked up from germline, CDR1 is LGHNA and CDR2 is YSLEER. CDR3 in DNA: TGCGCCAGCAGCCAAGAACGACTAGACACGCAGTATTTT. It specifies CASSQERLDTQYF.

The chain has TRBV2 and TRBJ1-5; perhaps TRBD1 as D (6 bases). The CDR3 length is 13 residues. From germline, CDR1 is SNHLY and CDR2 FYNNEI. V lost 4 bases, J lost 11 bases, and 15 bases lay in between. Written as DNA, the CDR3 is TGTGCCAGCAGTGGTAACAGGGAAGGTGCCCAGCATTTT. It yields the protein CASSGNREGAQHF.

The chain links TRBV5-1 to TRBJ2-1; D possibly uses TRBD1 or TRBD2 (5 bases each). The germline V and J ends were trimmed by 0 bases and 4 bases, with 8 bases remaining between them. CDR1 and CDR2 (germline): SGHRS, YFSETQ. The CDR3 covers 14 residues. The CDR3 loop reads CASSLGGVYNEQFF. The CDR3 DNA reads TGCGCCAGCAGCTTGGGAGGGGTGTACAATGAGCAGTTCTTC.